This TCR beta chain was captured in a study of T cells in Graves' hyperthyroidism and ophthalmopathy. Newly diagnosed hyperthyroidism patients aged 18 to 65 years had disease lasting under 2 months. Diagnoses were established using clinical symptoms, serum thyroxine and TRAb, thyroid ultrasound and orbital computed tomography. This clonotype was observed once. Its antigen remains unidentified. General study results and limits: Most clonotypes expanded in thyroid above 0.001 were likewise present in blood. Ophthalmopathy and stable hyperthyroidism were told apart by a 13 V-J model.

Researchers amplified the TCR beta CDR3 regions from RNA transcripts. First-round RT-PCR with HTBI primers amplified the TCR CDR3 region. TCRdb analysed the multiplex PCR reads with MiXCR anew, one entry per CDR3 protein. The sample shows roughly 800,000 distinct CDR3 sequences, 38% of them seen only once. The V and J ends lost 5 bases and 6 bases, in that order; junction bases with no gene match: 2. In germline, CDR1 is SGHVS, CDR2 FQNEAQ. This CDR3 has 13 residues. Sequenced material: blood. This chain joins TRBV7-8 and TRBJ1-1; TRBD1 matches 11 bases. The clonotype was recovered from a man younger than 35 with Graves' hyperthyroidism. The DNA of the CDR3 is TGTGCCAGCAGCCGGGACAGGGGGTCTGAAGCTTTCTTT. Protein sequence: CASSRDRGSEAFF.